This T cell receptor beta chain was identified in a study of cytomegalovirus exposure and HLA in healthy donors. A remark on this clone: Its antigen remains unidentified.

The germline V and J ends were trimmed by 4 bases and 4 bases, with 11 bases remaining between them. The CDR3 has 14 amino acids. CDR1 MRHNA and CDR2 SNTAGT come from the germline V gene. Study findings and constraints: For most subjects, TCR beta sequences were reported to predict HLA-A and HLA-B alleles with accuracy. A classifier reportedly called cytomegalovirus status with high sensitivity and specificity. What a later analysis reportedly showed was that an Asian-associated ancestry cluster had fewer N-insertions than the approximately 700-donor mean. Some segments of the V type, notably TRBV6-2 and TRBV6-3, were excluded as indistinguishable.

The PCR was carried out with 60 Vbeta primers and 13 Jbeta primers. Some clones are missing from TCRdb's copy, which holds only in-frame ones; the method was immunoSEQ multiplex PCR. The sample records under 200,000 clones, 73% being singletons. The receptor was isolated from a woman between 25 and 40 years old in good health and CMV-seronegative. The rearrangement uses TRBV6-4 and TRBJ2-1; a possible D gene is TRBD2 (6 bases). The sequenced material came from PBMCs. The DNA of the CDR3 is TGTGCCAGCAGTGCCAACCGGGGGTACAATGAGCAGTTCTTC. It codes for CASSANRGYNEQFF.